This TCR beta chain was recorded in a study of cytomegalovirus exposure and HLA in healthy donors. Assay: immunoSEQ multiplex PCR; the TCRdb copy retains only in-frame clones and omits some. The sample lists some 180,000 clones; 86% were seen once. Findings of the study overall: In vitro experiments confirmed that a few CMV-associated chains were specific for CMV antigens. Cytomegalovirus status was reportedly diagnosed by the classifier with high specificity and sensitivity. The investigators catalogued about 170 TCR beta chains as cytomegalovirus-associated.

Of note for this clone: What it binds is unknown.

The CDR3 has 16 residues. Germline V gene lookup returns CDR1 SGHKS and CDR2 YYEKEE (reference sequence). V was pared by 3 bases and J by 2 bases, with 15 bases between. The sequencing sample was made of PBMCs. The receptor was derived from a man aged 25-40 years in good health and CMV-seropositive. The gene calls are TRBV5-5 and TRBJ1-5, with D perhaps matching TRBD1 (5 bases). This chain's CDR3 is CASSSAGVRGNQPQHF. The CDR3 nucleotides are TGTGCCAGCAGCTCCGCGGGGGTCCGAGGCAATCAGCCCCAGCATTTT.